What follows describes a single T cell receptor (beta chain). The antigen remains unidentified. For the second PCR, which ran for roughly 6 to 12 cycles, a sample-barcoded 5' primer and a J-beta primer mix were used. TCRdb called the 5' RACE reads again in MiXCR, with one record for every CDR3 protein. This table has approximately 940,000 distinct CDR3 sequences, 45% to 50% appearing once. The data were obtained in a study of blood T cells in healthy people across ages. Study as a whole: Using template switching, researchers captured about one barcoded beta molecule for each two T cells.

The CDR3 runs to 12 residues. The germline V gene has CDR1 SGHTA and CDR2 FQGNSA. V was shortened by 5 bases and J by 14 bases, with 18 bases between the two germline ends. Study-wide results and limits: Naive T cell percentage by flow cytometry tracked strongly with beta diversity. Naive CD4+ cell counts and diversity both ran higher in long-lived than in aged donors. The fall in TCR beta diversity per million T cells was roughly linear with age.

Sample: blood. This TCR came from a man younger than 40 in good health. This chain joins TRBV7-2 and TRBJ2-5; D may match TRBD1 or TRBD2 (5 bases each). This CDR3 is CASSMGVHEHYF. DNA for the CDR3: TGTGCCAGCAGCATGGGGGTCCACGAGCATTACTTC.